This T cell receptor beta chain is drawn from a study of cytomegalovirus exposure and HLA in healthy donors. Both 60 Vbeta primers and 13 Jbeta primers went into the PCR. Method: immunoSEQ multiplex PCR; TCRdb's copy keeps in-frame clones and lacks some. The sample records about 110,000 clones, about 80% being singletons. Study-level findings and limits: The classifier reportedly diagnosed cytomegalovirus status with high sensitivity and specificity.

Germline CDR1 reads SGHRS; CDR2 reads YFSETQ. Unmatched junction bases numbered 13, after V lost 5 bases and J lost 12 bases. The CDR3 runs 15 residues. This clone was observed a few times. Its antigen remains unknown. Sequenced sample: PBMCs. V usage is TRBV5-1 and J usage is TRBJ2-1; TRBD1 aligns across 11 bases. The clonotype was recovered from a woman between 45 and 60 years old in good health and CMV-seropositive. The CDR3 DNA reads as TGCGCCAGCAGGGACCGGGACAGGGGGAGACTTGGGCAGTTCTTC. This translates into CASRDRDRGRLGQFF. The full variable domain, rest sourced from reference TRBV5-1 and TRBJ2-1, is KAGVTQTPRYLIKTRGQQVTLSCSPISGHRSVSWYQQTPGQGLQFLFEYFSETQRNKGNFPGRFSGRQFSNSRSEMNVSTLELGDSALYLCASRDRDRGRLGQFFGPGTRLTVL.